These T cell receptor beta chains were read from a single sample in a study of Ad26.COV2.S vaccination and SARS-CoV-2 variants. The table came from immunoSEQ multiplex PCR; TCRdb's copy has only in-frame clones and leaves some out. The table includes around 400,000 clones, about 88% detected once. Sample: peripheral blood, taken in a trial of Ad26.COV2.S vaccine versus placebo. The origin of the receptors is a person between 18 and 60 years old who received the Ad26.COV2.S COVID-19 vaccine or a placebo. CDR3s include the opening cysteine and the closing phenylalanine or tryptophan. Fields, in order: J gene, V gene, D gene, clone size, CDR3 protein, CDR3 DNA. A D gene is named only where the DNA matches it firmly. The listing skips clone size in some rows; elsewhere it reads once, few, many or a size class.

TRBJ2-3,TRBV4-2,-,-,CASSQRGDTQYF,TGTGCCAGCAGCCAGCGGGGAGATACGCAGTATTTT
TRBJ2-5,TRBV13,-,-,CASSLEETQYF,TGTGCCAGCAGCTTGGAGGAGACCCAGTACTTC
TRBJ1-6,TRBV5-1,-,-,CASSLWSGNNSPLHF,TGCGCCAGCAGCTTGTGGTCAGGGAATAATTCACCCCTCCACTTT
TRBJ1-2,TRBV5-1,-,-,CASSHISRGVYGYTF,TGCGCCAGCAGTCATATCAGCAGGGGAGTATATGGCTACACCTTC
TRBJ1-3,TRBV28,-,-,CASSWRRNTIYF,TGTGCCAGCAGTTGGCGCCGAAACACCATATATTTT
TRBJ2-7,TRBV7-8,TRBD2,many,CASRLAGAAYEQYF,TGTGCCAGCAGGCTAGCGGGAGCGGCCTACGAGCAGTACTTC
TRBJ2-4,TRBV19,TRBD2,-,CASSRAGGENIQYF,TGTGCCAGTAGTCGAGCGGGAGGGGAAAACATTCAGTACTTC
TRBJ2-2,TRBV29-1,TRBD2,-,CSVAVAGGDTEELFF,TGCAGCGTTGCGGTAGCGGGAGGGGACACCGAGGAGCTGTTTTTT
TRBJ2-5,TRBV5-1,-,-,CASSSLNRGLLWGETQYF,TGCGCCAGCAGCAGTCTAAACCGGGGCCTTTTATGGGGAGAGACCCAGTACTTC
TRBJ2-3,TRBV24-1,TRBD2,-,CATSDPASGSSTDTQYF,TGTGCCACCAGTGACCCCGCTAGCGGCTCTAGCACAGATACGCAGTATTTT
TRBJ2-3,TRBV7-3,-,-,CASSGGDTQYF,TGTGCCAGCAGCGGAGGGGATACGCAGTATTTT
TRBJ2-7,TRBV27,-,-,CASRRPGPSDEQYF,TGTGCCAGCCGACGCCCAGGGCCCTCGGACGAGCAGTACTTC
TRBJ1-2,TRBV30,-,-,CAGVDLRDYGYTF,TGTGCTGGGGTGGACCTTAGGGACTATGGCTACACCTTC
TRBJ2-1,TRBV6-2/TRBV6-3,-,-,CASSYTRTAHSYNEQFF,TGTGCCAGCAGTTATACTAGAACGGCGCACTCCTACAATGAGCAGTTCTTC
TRBJ1-5,TRBV6-5,-,-,CASNGWISQPQHF,TGTGCCAGCAATGGGTGGATTAGTCAGCCCCAGCATTTT
TRBJ2-2,TRBV12-1,-,-,CASSRTSGSTGTGELFF,TGTGCCAGCAGCCGGACTAGCGGGAGTACGGGCACCGGGGAGCTGTTTTTT
TRBJ2-2,TRBV30,-,-,CAWEKDAGELFF,TGTGCCTGGGAGAAGGATGCCGGGGAGCTGTTTTTT
TRBJ1-5,TRBV5-8,TRBD1,-,CASSWAGTGNQPQHF,TGTGCCAGCAGCTGGGCAGGGACAGGGAACCAGCCCCAGCATTTT
TRBJ2-1,TRBV7-8,TRBD1,-,CASSLRRGSRDEQFF,TGTGCCAGCAGCCTTCGCAGGGGGAGTAGGGATGAGCAGTTCTTC
TRBJ2-1,TRBV5-4,-,-,CASSNGLYEQFF,TGTGCCAGCAGCAACGGGCTATATGAGCAGTTCTTC
TRBJ2-3,TRBV3-1/TRBV3-2,-,-,CASSQAVQNTDTQYF,TGTGCCAGCAGCCAAGCCGTGCAGAACACAGATACGCAGTATTTT
TRBJ2-3,TRBV4-1,-,-,CASSQGLETDTQYF,TGCGCCAGCAGCCAAGGTTTAGAAACAGATACGCAGTATTTT
TRBJ2-2,TRBV4-1,-,-,CASSRVPGSAGELFF,TGCGCCAGCAGCCGGGTCCCTGGTAGCGCCGGGGAGCTGTTTTTT
TRBJ2-2,TRBV10-2,-,-,CASSRPAAGELFF,TGCGCCAGCAGCCGTCCCGCCGCCGGGGAGCTGTTTTTT